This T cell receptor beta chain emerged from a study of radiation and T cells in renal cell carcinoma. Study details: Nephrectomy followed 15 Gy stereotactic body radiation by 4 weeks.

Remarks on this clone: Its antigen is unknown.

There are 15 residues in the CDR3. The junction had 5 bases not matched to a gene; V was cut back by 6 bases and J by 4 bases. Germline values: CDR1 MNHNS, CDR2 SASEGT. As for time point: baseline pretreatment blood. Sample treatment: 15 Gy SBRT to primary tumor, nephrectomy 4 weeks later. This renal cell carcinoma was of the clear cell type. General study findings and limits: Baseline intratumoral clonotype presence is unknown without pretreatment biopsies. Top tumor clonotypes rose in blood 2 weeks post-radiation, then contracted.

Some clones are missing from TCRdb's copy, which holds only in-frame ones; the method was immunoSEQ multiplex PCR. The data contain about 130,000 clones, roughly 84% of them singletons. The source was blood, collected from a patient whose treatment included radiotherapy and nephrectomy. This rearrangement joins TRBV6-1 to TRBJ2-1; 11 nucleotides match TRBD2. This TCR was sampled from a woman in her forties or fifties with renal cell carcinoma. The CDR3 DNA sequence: TGTGCCAGCAGCCGAACTAGCGGGGGTTACAATGAGCAGTTCTTC. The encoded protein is CASSRTSGGYNEQFF.